Here is one TCR beta chain with its context. This sample was taken from a study of blood T cell repertoires in COVID-19. Study at large: Whether acute or convalescent, the COVID-19 samples came from the United States, Italy and Spain.

The assay was immunoSEQ multiplex PCR, and TCRdb's table has in-frame clones only and misses some. The sample includes 150,000 to 200,000 clones, approximately 80% of them seen just once. Germline CDR1 is MDHEN and CDR2 is SYDVKM. This CDR3 is 16 amino acids long. The V gene lost 2 bases and the J gene lost 0 bases, with 11 bases spanning the gap. This sequence joins TRBV28 and TRBJ1-3; no clear D gene. This receptor was obtained from a man between 50 and 59 years old who had recovered from COVID-19. Sequencing was performed on peripheral blood. The CDR3 is CASSLVGGGSGNTIYF. CDR3 bases: TGTGCCAGCAGTTTAGTCGGAGGCGGCTCTGGAAACACCATATATTTT.